A single sample is the source of the 25 T cell receptor beta chains below, sequenced in a study of cytomegalovirus exposure and HLA in healthy donors. PCR used 60 Vbeta primers and 13 Jbeta primers. Sequencing was performed with immunoSEQ multiplex PCR; in TCRdb, only in-frame clones are kept and a portion is missing. The table records hundreds of thousands of clones, 82% of them present only once. The sequencing sample was made of PBMCs. Receptors originate from a man aged 35 to 55 in good health and CMV-seropositive.

This clone has only a few counts. The chain uses TRBV7-9 and TRBJ1-1, with 7 bases aligning to TRBD1. The CDR3 has 18 residues. Germline assignment: CDR1 SEHNR and CDR2 FQNEAQ (reference sequence). V was clipped by 0 bases and J by 0 bases; unmatched bases: 10. DNA for the CDR3: TGTGCCAGCAGCTTAGCGATGACAGGGTCAGGGATGAACACTGAAGCTTTCTTT. It is translated as CASSLAMTGSGMNTEAFF.

This chain joins TRBV9 and TRBJ1-1, with D possibly TRBD1 on 5 matching bases. This CDR3 spans 15 amino acids. CDR1 is SGDLS, CDR2 YYNGEE, per germline. Trimming left V 0 bases short and J 4 bases short, with 13 bases between. In nucleotides, the CDR3 is TGTGCCAGCAGCGTAGAGGCAGGGAAGGGCACTGAAGCTTTCTTT. Amino acid sequence: CASSVEAGKGTEAFF.

This chain joins TRBV25-1 and TRBJ1-2, with TRBD1 as a possible D gene (5 bases). Germline V gives CDR1 MGHDK, CDR2 SYGVNS. V shed 6 bases and J shed 8 bases, with 19 bases lying between them. The CDR3 is 14 amino acids. Here the CDR3 DNA reads TGTGCCAGCAGCCCAATAGGACAAGGCCGGGGCTACACCTTC. Protein: CASSPIGQGRGYTF.

V usage is TRBV11-2 and J usage is TRBJ2-7; 8 bases are shared with TRBD1. The CDR3 runs to 14 residues. Germline trimming cut 6 bases from V and 2 bases from J; bases unmatched to any gene: 6. Per the germline V gene, CDR1 is SGHAT and CDR2 is FQNNGV. CDR3 sequence: CASRYWTGTYEQYV. In DNA, the CDR3 is TGTGCCAGCAGGTACTGGACAGGGACCTACGAGCAGTACGTC.

J is TRBJ2-7 and V is TRBV1; the D call TRBD2 from the table was never checked on the DNA. TRBV1 is classified as a pseudogene. This CDR3 has 16 residues. As DNA, the CDR3 is TGCACCAGCAGACATGAGATAGCGGGAGGCTCCTACGAGCAGTACTTC. It translates to CTSRHEIAGGSYEQYF.

J is TRBJ1-5 and V is TRBV7-2, with D possibly TRBD1 on 5 matching bases. Germline V gene lookup returns CDR1 SGHTA and CDR2 FQGNSA. Trimming shortened V by 4 bases and J by 7 bases, and 20 bases separated the two germline ends. This CDR3 spans 16 amino acids. The CDR3 here is CASSSLGSLSGQPQHF. In DNA form, the CDR3 reads TGTGCCAGCAGCTCCCTAGGGTCGTTGTCAGGGCAGCCCCAGCATTTT. Full variable domain (outside the CDR3, taken from reference TRBV7-2 and TRBJ1-5): GAGVSQSPSNKVTEKGKDVELRCDPISGHTALYWYRQSLGQGLEFLIYFQGNSAPDKSGLPSDRFSAERTGGSVSTLTIQRTQQEDSAVYLCASSSLGSLSGQPQHFGDGTRLSIL.

The V and J genes are TRBV9 and TRBJ2-2, with a weak D call TRBD1 (6 bases). This CDR3 has 16 residues. V was shortened by 0 bases and J by 4 bases, with 13 bases between the two germline ends. CDR1 is SGDLS, CDR2 YYNGEE, per germline. The chain's CDR3 is CASSVASDRSTGELFF. The CDR3 nucleotides read TGTGCCAGCAGCGTAGCCTCCGACAGGAGCACCGGGGAGCTGTTTTTT.

This chain links TRBV25-1 with TRBJ2-2, with TRBD1 identical over 10 bases. The CDR3 runs to 15 residues. CDR1 is MGHDK and CDR2 is SYGVNS in the germline V gene. The J segment lost 3 bases and the V segment lost 6 bases, leaving 4 bases of the junction unmatched. The CDR3 reads CASRGDRGDTGELFF. In DNA form, the CDR3 reads TGTGCCAGCAGAGGGGACAGGGGCGACACCGGGGAGCTGTTTTTT.

The gene calls are TRBV29-1 and TRBJ2-7; TRBD1 matches at 9 bases. This CDR3 is 15 amino acids long. V shed 5 bases, J shed 0 bases, and the junction held 8 bases outside the gene matches. The V gene's germline CDR1 is SQVTM and CDR2 ANQGSEA. CDR3 protein: CSVRQGTGTSYEQYF. The CDR3 coding sequence is TGCAGCGTTCGCCAAGGGACAGGGACCTCCTACGAGCAGTACTTC.

V usage is TRBV5-1 and J usage is TRBJ2-3; D is unclear. The CDR3 spans 16 residues. Germline values: CDR1 SGHRS, CDR2 YFSETQ. V lost 0 bases, J lost 0 bases, and 11 bases lay in between. This chain's CDR3 is CASSLGATSSTDTQYF. The CDR3 bases are TGCGCCAGCAGCTTGGGGGCTACTTCTAGCACAGATACGCAGTATTTT.

V and J are TRBV5-4 and TRBJ2-1; D possibly corresponds to TRBD2 (6 bases). The V gene's germline CDR1 is SGHNT and CDR2 YYREEE (reference sequence). CDR3 length: 14 residues. Between the trimmed V and J ends, which lost 2 bases and 4 bases, there was a span of 10 bases. The CDR3 is CASSFRDSYNEQFF. The CDR3 DNA reads as TGTGCCAGCAGCTTCCGGGACTCTTACAATGAGCAGTTCTTC.

The chain carries TRBV18 and TRBJ1-5; the match to TRBD1 covers 8 bases. The germline V gene encodes CDR1 KGHSH and CDR2 LQKENI. The J segment lost 0 bases and the V segment lost 2 bases, leaving 6 bases of the junction unmatched. The CDR3 totals 17 residues. The CDR3 loop is CASSPGQGPHSNQPQHF. The CDR3 nucleotides are TGTGCCAGCTCACCAGGACAGGGCCCTCATAGCAATCAGCCCCAGCATTTT. Combining the CDR3 with reference TRBV18 and TRBJ1-5 gives the whole variable domain NAGVMQNPRHLVRRRGQEARLRCSPMKGHSHVYWYRQLPEEGLKFMVYLQKENIIDESGMPKERFSAEFPKEGPSILRIQQVVRGDSAAYFCASSPGQGPHSNQPQHFGDGTRLSIL.

The chain is built from TRBV12-5 and TRBJ1-2; D call uncertain. The CDR3 contains 14 residues. V shed 4 bases and J shed 1 base, with 10 bases lying between them. From germline, CDR1 is LGHNT and CDR2 FRNRAP. The CDR3, as DNA: TGTGCTAGTGGTTGGGCACTCCGTAACTATGGCTACACCTTC. It is translated as CASGWALRNYGYTF.

The V call is TRBV5-6, the J call TRBJ2-7; tentatively, D is TRBD1 or TRBD2 (5 bases each). Germline loops: CDR1 SGHDT, CDR2 YYEEEE. The ends were cut back, 2 bases at V and 7 bases at J, with 16 bases in the middle. The CDR3 extends over 14 amino acids. The CDR3 DNA follows: TGTGCCAGCAGCTTTGGCCGGGGCTTACGGGAGCAGTACGTC. It codes for CASSFGRGLREQYV.

The chain links TRBV30 to TRBJ2-6, with unresolved D. Trimming cost V 2 bases and J 0 bases, with 11 bases left between them. The germline V gene has CDR1 GTSNPN and CDR2 SVGIG (reference sequence). The CDR3 consists of 16 residues. CDR3 nucleotide sequence: TGTGCCTGGAGTCTGTCAGCGCTCTCTGGGGCCAACGTCCTGACTTTC. This gives the protein CAWSLSALSGANVLTF.

V usage is TRBV4-2 and J usage is TRBJ2-1; D is perhaps TRBD2 (5 bases). CDR1 is LGHNA and CDR2 is YNFKEQ in the germline V gene. V was trimmed by 1 base and J by 7 bases, leaving 14 bases between them. The CDR3 consists of 15 residues. The CDR3 protein is CASSQGASWRNEQFF. The CDR3 DNA reads as TGTGCCAGCAGCCAAGGGGCGTCATGGAGGAATGAGCAGTTCTTC.

The chain couples TRBV6-5 to TRBJ2-1; TRBD1 is a possible D gene (5 bases). The CDR3 has 11 amino acids. V lost 6 bases, J lost 7 bases, and 7 bases lay in between. Germline CDR1 reads MNHEY; CDR2 reads SVGAGI. CDR3 bases: TGTGCCAGCAGCCGACAGAATGAGCAGTTCTTC. Translation: CASSRQNEQFF.

The chain recombines TRBV29-1 with TRBJ1-5; the D gene is possibly TRBD1 (5 bases). Between the trimmed V and J ends, which lost 4 bases and 6 bases, there was a span of 13 bases. The CDR3 consists of 13 residues. Germline values: CDR1 SQVTM, CDR2 ANQGSEA. The CDR3 loop reads CSVATGQSQPQHF. The CDR3 DNA is TGCAGCGTTGCTACAGGTCAGAGTCAGCCCCAGCATTTT.

CDR3 sequence (DNA): TGTGCCAGTAGTTTTGGGACAGAGGACAATCAGCCCCAGCATTTT. Protein sequence: CASSFGTEDNQPQHF. The gene calls are TRBV19 and TRBJ1-5; 7 bases fit TRBD1. Germline V gives CDR1 LNHDA, CDR2 SQIVND (reference sequence). V trimming: 5 bases; J trimming: 3 bases; junction bases outside the gene matches: 7. The CDR3 has 15 amino acids.

The chain joins TRBV2 to TRBJ1-1; no clear D gene. Deletions cut 1 base from V and 4 bases from J, with 13 bases between. The CDR3 is 15 amino acids. Germline V gives CDR1 SNHLY, CDR2 FYNNEI. CDR3 amino acids: CASSEEGGGGTEAFF. The CDR3 nucleotides are TGTGCCAGCAGTGAAGAGGGCGGAGGTGGCACTGAAGCTTTCTTT.

The rearrangement uses TRBV6-5 and TRBJ1-2, with 7 bases that match TRBD1. V was pared by 6 bases and J by 4 bases, with 8 bases of the junction left unmatched. The CDR3 sequence is 14 residues long. Germline assignment: CDR1 MNHEY and CDR2 SVGAGI. As DNA, the CDR3 is TGTGCCAGCAGACCACACAGGGGAGGCTATGGCTACACCTTC. This encodes CASRPHRGGYGYTF.

The rearrangement links TRBV4-1 to TRBJ2-7; maybe TRBD2 (5 bases). Germline loops: CDR1 MGHRA, CDR2 YSYEKL. This CDR3 contains 17 residues. Trimming stripped 1 base from V and 2 bases from J, with 18 bases between. The CDR3 nucleotides are TGCGCCAGCAGCCAAGCACTAGATTTAGGGCTCGCCTACGAGCAGTACTTC. Residues: CASSQALDLGLAYEQYF.

This chain joins TRBV5-4 and TRBJ2-1; maybe TRBD2 (6 bases). This CDR3 is 15 amino acids long. Looked up from germline, CDR1 is SGHNT and CDR2 is YYREEE (reference sequence). V was clipped by 2 bases and J by 1 base, with 10 bases between them. CDR3 sequence (DNA): TGTGCCAGCAGCTTCTCCGGGACTTCCTACAATGAGCAGTTCTTC. As protein: CASSFSGTSYNEQFF.

This clone was counted a few times. This chain connects TRBV9 to TRBJ2-6, with 10 bases matching TRBD1. Germline lookup yields CDR1 SGDLS and CDR2 YYNGEE. The CDR3 has 20 residues. J was trimmed by 0 bases and V by 0 bases; bases with no gene match: 9. Written as DNA, the CDR3 is TGTGCCAGCAGCGTAGCGGGTCTACGGACAGGGGGCTCTGGGGCCAACGTCCTGACTTTC. It codes for CASSVAGLRTGGSGANVLTF.

This clone was observed a few times. Other DNA sequences within the sample encode an identical CDR3. This sequence joins TRBV2 and TRBJ2-3; D is unresolved. The V end was cut by 4 bases, the J end by 6 bases, with 8 bases between. The CDR3 consists of 12 residues. CDR1 is SNHLY, CDR2 FYNNEI, per germline. The CDR3 is CASSAREDTQYF. The CDR3 nucleotides read TGTGCCAGCAGTGCAAGAGAGGATACGCAGTATTTT.